These 27 T cell receptor beta chains were all obtained from the same sample, sequenced in a study of blood T cells in healthy people across ages. With a J-beta primer mix and a sample-barcoded 5' primer, a second PCR ran about 7 to 12 cycles. TCRdb fed the 5' RACE reads into MiXCR, producing one record per CDR3 protein. Found here are roughly 1,500,000 distinct CDR3 sequences, about 40% of them singletons; the top ten hold roughly 7.7%. Sequenced material: blood. The origin of the receptors is a woman between 18 and 30 years old in good health.

In DNA form, the CDR3 reads TGCAGTGCTACCCAAGGGGGACAGGGGATTGTGGGCTACACCTTC. Amino acids: CSATQGGQGIVGYTF. The chain joins TRBV20-1 to TRBJ1-2, with TRBD1 identical over 10 bases. Germline trimming cut 4 bases from V and 8 bases from J; bases unmatched to any gene: 13. In germline, CDR1 is DFQATT, CDR2 SNEGSKA (reference sequence). There are 15 residues in the CDR3.

CDR3 nucleotides: TGCGCCAGCAGCACATACCTACCTCCCCGGACAGAACTTAATGAAAAACTGTTTTTT. Its protein is CASSTYLPPRTELNEKLFF. The V gene is TRBV4-1, the J gene TRBJ1-4, with D possibly matching TRBD1 (6 bases). V was cut by 5 bases and J by 4 bases, with 26 bases left in between. The CDR3 is made up of 19 amino acids. CDR1 is MGHRA, CDR2 YSYEKL, per germline.

This clonotype was recorded a few times. The chain recombines TRBV12-3 or TRBV12-4 with TRBJ1-2; 9 nucleotides match TRBD1. V shed 6 bases and J 0 bases; nucleotides not matched to a gene: 8. The CDR3 spans 16 residues. The CDR3 sequence: CASRRGTGHPNYGYTF. CDR3 DNA: TGTGCCAGCAGGAGAGGGACAGGGCATCCTAACTATGGCTACACCTTC.

This chain's CDR3 is CASSPGTGSRQPQHF. Here the CDR3 DNA reads TGTGCCAGCAGTCCCGGGACAGGGTCGCGACAGCCCCAGCATTTT. The chain links TRBV2 to TRBJ1-5, with 9 bases lining up with TRBD1. Germline V gives CDR1 SNHLY, CDR2 FYNNEI. The CDR3 has 15 amino acids. With V trimmed by 5 bases and J by 7 bases, 9 bases remained unmatched.

This clonotype was detected only once. The chain links TRBV6-1 to TRBJ1-6; D unresolved. The CDR3 is 14 amino acids. Per germline, CDR1 MNHNS and CDR2 SASEGT. CDR3 sequence (DNA): TGTGCGGTGGCAGATCCCGTCGTTCGGTCACCCCTCCACTTT. Encoded protein: CAVADPVVRSPLHF.

This clonotype was recorded a few times. The chain combines TRBV20-1 with TRBJ2-2, with 7 bases lining up with TRBD1. The CDR3 has 17 residues. Germline-derived CDR1 and CDR2 are DFQATT and SNEGSKA (reference sequence). The V gene end was trimmed by 3 bases and the J gene end by 0 bases; junction bases not matched to a gene: 10. The CDR3 DNA follows: TGCAGTGCTAGGACCCTAGCAGACAGGGCGAACACCGGGGAGCTGTTTTTT. Amino acid sequence: CSARTLADRANTGELFF.

The V call is TRBV6-1, the J call TRBJ1-2; D is possibly TRBD1 (5 bases). The ends were cut back, 7 bases at V and 0 bases at J, with 21 bases in the middle. Germline V gene data show CDR1 as MNHNS and CDR2 as SASEGT. The CDR3 extends over 17 amino acids. CDR3 loop: CASNRIIDSVSNYGYTF. CDR3 in DNA: TGTGCCAGCAATCGCATTATTGACAGCGTTTCTAACTATGGCTACACCTTC.

CDR3: CASSSDRDRPNTEAFF. CDR3 DNA sequence: TGTGCCAGCAGTTCGGACCGGGACAGGCCGAACACTGAAGCTTTCTTT. The chain is built from TRBV27 and TRBJ1-1, with TRBD1 matching over 8 bases. V was pared by 4 bases and J by 1 base, with 8 bases of the junction left unmatched. The germline V gene has CDR1 MNHEY and CDR2 SMNVEV (reference sequence). The CDR3 consists of 16 residues.

The chain links TRBV27 to TRBJ1-2, with a possible D match to TRBD1 (5 bases). Germline CDR1 is MNHEY and CDR2 is SMNVEV (reference sequence). Trimming pared 3 bases from V and 4 bases from J, leaving 15 bases between. This CDR3 is 15 amino acids long. The CDR3 sequence: CASSLTEGTTYGYTF. The CDR3 DNA follows: TGTGCCAGCAGTTTGACAGAGGGCACAACCTATGGCTACACCTTC.

As concerns this clonotype: At one boundary the junction diverges from the germline segment, which might be a read error. CDR3 protein: CAISPSGTVYGCTF. CDR3 bases: TGTGCCATCAGTCCAAGTGGGACAGTCTATGGCTGCACCTTC. The chain carries TRBV10-3 and TRBJ1-2; 7 bases are a match to TRBD1. This CDR3 comprises 14 residues. Germline V lookup: CDR1 ENHRY, CDR2 SYGVKD.

V and J are TRBV7-3 and TRBJ1-1; TRBD1 might be the D (6 bases). Germline V gene data show CDR1 as SGHTA and CDR2 as FQGTGA. The length of the CDR3 is 17 residues. The ends were cut back, 0 bases at V and 0 bases at J, with 14 bases in the middle. The CDR3 loop is CASSLTPGAPLNTEAFF. The CDR3 bases are TGTGCCAGCAGCTTAACGCCAGGGGCCCCCCTGAACACTGAAGCTTTCTTT.

The V gene is TRBV3-1, the J gene TRBJ2-3; the D is unclear. CDR1 is LGHDT, CDR2 YNNKEL, per germline (reference sequence). Trimming took 4 bases from V and 11 from J, leaving 25 bases between them. The CDR3 sequence is 16 residues long. The CDR3: CASSPYLASSYNEQYF. DNA for the CDR3: TGTGCCAGCAGCCCCTACCTGGCGAGCTCCTACAATGAGCAGTATTTT.

In the case of this clonotype: A read error is possible here, since a much larger clone lies one base away. The rearrangement uses TRBV10-3 and TRBJ2-1; 8 nucleotides match TRBD2. The J call is doubtful: the DNA matches TRBJ2-7 better. This CDR3 is built from 13 residues. The V gene's germline CDR1 is ENHRY and CDR2 SYGVKD. The CDR3 bases are TGTGCCTCAGCGGGAGAAACTTACAATGAGCAGTACTTC. Protein sequence: CASAGETYNEQYF.

The chain employs TRBV28 and TRBJ1-5; 7 bases are shared with TRBD1. Looked up from germline, CDR1 is MDHEN and CDR2 is SYDVKM. The CDR3 is made up of 18 amino acids. With V trimmed by 6 bases and J by 0 bases, 14 bases remained unmatched. This CDR3 reads CASSLLGTVRYSNQPQHF. The CDR3 DNA reads as TGTGCCAGCAGCCTCCTAGGGACAGTACGATATAGCAATCAGCCCCAGCATTTT.

The chain couples TRBV20-1 to TRBJ2-5, with D perhaps matching TRBD1 (6 bases). This CDR3 contains 14 residues. The ends were cut back, 2 bases at V and 2 bases at J, with 12 bases in the middle. The V gene's germline CDR1 is DFQATT and CDR2 SNEGSKA (reference sequence). The CDR3: CSARPGHTQETQYF. CDR3 bases: TGCAGTGCTAGACCGGGACACACTCAAGAGACCCAGTACTTC.

The chain employs TRBV7-2 and TRBJ2-7; 7 bases are shared with TRBD2. The CDR3 has 14 residues. V lost 1 base, J lost 8 bases, and 8 bases stayed unmatched. CDR1 and CDR2 from the germline V gene are SGHTA and FQGNSA. The CDR3 protein is CASSLEASGYQQYF. The DNA of the CDR3 is TGTGCCAGCAGCTTAGAGGCTAGCGGTTACCAGCAGTACTTC.

This clonotype was counted only a few times. The V gene is TRBV24-1, the J gene TRBJ2-1; a weak D match, TRBD1 (6 bases). Trimming left V 7 bases short and J 2 bases short, with 17 bases between. The germline gives CDR1 KGHDR, CDR2 SFDVKD. This CDR3 has 16 residues. CDR3 nucleotides: TGTGCCACCAGGGGTCCGACAGGCCCTACCTACAATGAGCAGTTCTTC. Amino acids: CATRGPTGPTYNEQFF.

This clonotype was picked up a small number of times. The chain links TRBV4-1 to TRBJ1-5; TRBD1 matches at 7 bases. Germline V gene lookup returns CDR1 MGHRA and CDR2 YSYEKL. The CDR3 spans 16 residues. After removal of 2 bases from V and 5 bases from J, the junction contained 9 bases not matched to a gene. The CDR3 here is CASSQLMSGGHQPQHF. The CDR3 DNA follows: TGCGCCAGCAGCCAACTCATGTCAGGGGGGCATCAGCCCCAGCATTTT.

This chain joins TRBV19 and TRBJ2-5, with D maybe TRBD1 (5 bases). The germline V gene has CDR1 LNHDA and CDR2 SQIVND (reference sequence). The CDR3 covers 15 residues. V shed 3 bases and J shed 2 bases, with 13 bases lying between them. In DNA form, the CDR3 reads TGTGCCAGTAGTATCAGGGTGGGATGGCAAGAGACCCAGTACTTC. Its translation: CASSIRVGWQETQYF.

The chain has TRBV30 and TRBJ2-3; D is unclear. V lost 1 base, J lost 5 bases, and 10 bases lay in between. Per germline, CDR1 GTSNPN and CDR2 SVGIG (reference sequence). This CDR3 spans 13 amino acids. CDR3 DNA sequence: TGTGCCTGGAGTGGACTGGGGTTAGATACGCAGTATTTT. Residues: CAWSGLGLDTQYF.

The V and J genes are TRBV28 and TRBJ1-5; 7 positions agree with TRBD1. This CDR3 is built from 15 residues. Germline V gene lookup returns CDR1 MDHEN and CDR2 SYDVKM. Trimming cost V 7 bases and J 11 bases; bases outside gene matches: 17. CDR3 loop: CASTPALGGSMAQHF. The CDR3 nucleotides are TGTGCCAGCACCCCTGCCCTAGGGGGCTCCATGGCCCAGCATTTT.

This clonotype was seen only a few times. The chain has TRBV3-1 and TRBJ2-1, with 9 bases aligning to TRBD2. Germline V CDR1 and CDR2: LGHDT, YNNKEL (reference sequence). Trimming removed 2 bases from V and 10 bases from J; junction bases left unmatched: 12. This CDR3 comprises 16 residues. The CDR3 region is CASSQSGGRASREQFF. The CDR3 DNA reads as TGTGCCAGCAGCCAATCGGGCGGGAGGGCCTCTCGGGAGCAGTTCTTC.

The V gene is TRBV2, the J gene TRBJ2-5; a weak D match, TRBD2 (6 bases). The CDR3 loop spans 14 amino acids. Trimming took 7 bases from V and 1 from J, leaving 13 bases between them. In germline, CDR1 is SNHLY, CDR2 FYNNEI. The CDR3 sequence: CASTPGGTQETQYF. As DNA, the CDR3 is TGTGCCAGCACGCCCGGAGGGACCCAAGAGACCCAGTACTTC.

Concerning this clonotype: A much larger clone sits a single nucleotide away, making a read error possible. V usage is TRBV4-1 and J usage is TRBJ2-1; no clear D. TRBJ2-7 matches the DNA end more closely, so the J call is doubtful. Germline assignment: CDR1 MGHRA and CDR2 YSYEKL. CDR3 length equals 16 residues. The CDR3 sequence: CASSQVDLITYNEQYF. The CDR3 bases are TGCGCCAGCAGCCAGGTTGACCTGATAACCTACAATGAGCAGTACTTC.

The gene calls are TRBV20-1 and TRBJ2-5; D is perhaps TRBD2 (5 bases). This CDR3 has 17 residues. CDR1 and CDR2 from the germline V gene are DFQATT and SNEGSKA (reference sequence). Trimming pared 4 bases from V and 2 bases from J, leaving 23 bases between. The CDR3 is CSATSPASFRGQETQYF. The CDR3 DNA follows: TGCAGTGCTACCTCTCCAGCGTCTTTTCGGGGTCAAGAGACCCAGTACTTC.

This clonotype was seen only a few times. This chain links TRBV10-3 with TRBJ1-1; a possible D gene is TRBD1 (5 bases). This CDR3 spans 13 amino acids. Germline CDR1 reads ENHRY; CDR2 reads SYGVKD. The V and J ends lost 6 bases and 11 bases respectively, with 19 bases between them. This CDR3 reads CAISPSGGSEAFF. CDR3 DNA: TGTGCCATCAGCCCATCTGGGGGGAGCGAGGCTTTCTTT.

The genes are TRBV6-6 and TRBJ2-4, with TRBD2 matching 7 bases. The J call could be wrong; TRBJ2-7 is a better fit for the DNA end. In germline, CDR1 is MNHNY, CDR2 SVGAGI (reference sequence). The CDR3 loop spans 16 amino acids. CDR3: CASSYFAGQGGNEQYF. The CDR3 nucleotides are TGTGCCAGCAGTTACTTCGCCGGGCAGGGAGGGAACGAGCAGTACTTC.